The 20 T cell receptor beta chains reported below all come from one sample, sequenced in a study of blood T cell repertoires in COVID-19. The table came from immunoSEQ multiplex PCR; TCRdb's copy has only in-frame clones and leaves some out. The sample shows fewer than 80,000 clones, roughly 91% of them seen only once. The source material was peripheral blood. Receptor source: a human donor in a cohort sampled during active COVID-19.

This clone was picked up one time. The chain recombines TRBV7-8 with TRBJ1-6, with D maybe TRBD1 (6 bases). Germline values: CDR1 SGHVS, CDR2 FQNEAQ. The CDR3 has 14 residues. Trimming removed 6 bases at V and 4 bases at J, with 10 bases between. The CDR3 DNA sequence: TGTGCCAGCAGTGTAGGGGGTTATAATTCACCCCTCCACTTT. Protein product: CASSVGGYNSPLHF.

This clone was found once. The rearrangement uses TRBV23-1 and TRBJ2-2; 11 bases match TRBD2. TRBV23-1 is recorded as an ORF, its role being uncertain. The CDR3 spans 20 residues. V dropped 6 bases and J dropped 4; count of bases not matched to a gene: 19. DNA for the CDR3: TGCGCCAGCAGAAGGGCCTATGGCCTAGCGGGGGGCCTAGCCACCGGGGAGCTGTTTTTT. Residues: CASRRAYGLAGGLATGELFF.

The genes are TRBV5-4 and TRBJ2-1, with unresolved D. Germline V gene lookup returns CDR1 SGHNT and CDR2 YYREEE (reference sequence). V dropped 1 base and J dropped 6 bases, with 8 bases sitting between them. The length of the CDR3 is 13 residues. The CDR3 protein is CASSLPGPNEQFF. The CDR3 region has the DNA TGTGCCAGCAGCTTGCCGGGTCCCAATGAGCAGTTCTTC.

A single count supports this clone. V is TRBV27 and J is TRBJ2-5; 7 bases match TRBD1. The CDR3 spans 17 residues. The germline V gene has CDR1 MNHEY and CDR2 SMNVEV (reference sequence). V was pared by 6 bases and J by 4 bases, with 17 bases of the junction left unmatched. CDR3 loop: CASSPGRAGGRGETQYF. In DNA form, the CDR3 reads TGTGCCAGCAGCCCCGGGCGGGCAGGGGGACGAGGAGAGACCCAGTACTTC.

The chain employs TRBV7-2 and TRBJ2-2; D gene unclear. Per the germline V gene, CDR1 is SGHTA and CDR2 is FQGNSA. The CDR3 consists of 13 residues. With 4 bases removed from V and 4 bases from J, the gap between germline ends came to 7 bases. This CDR3 is CASSYRSTGELFF. The DNA for the CDR3 is TGTGCCAGCAGCTACCGGAGCACCGGGGAGCTGTTTTTT. Together with reference TRBV7-2 and TRBJ2-2, the CDR3 gives the full variable domain: GAGVSQSPSNKVTEKGKDVELRCDPISGHTALYWYRQSLGQGLEFLIYFQGNSAPDKSGLPSDRFSAERTGGSVSTLTIQRTQQEDSAVYLCASSYRSTGELFFGEGSRLTVL.

The rearrangement links TRBV5-1 to TRBJ2-7, with TRBD1 as a possible D gene (5 bases). CDR1 and CDR2 from the germline V gene are SGHRS and YFSETQ. V was trimmed by 0 bases and J by 3 bases, leaving 10 bases between them. CDR3 length: 14 residues. CDR3 residues: CASSLGTPGYEQYF. DNA of the CDR3: TGCGCCAGCAGCTTGGGGACACCCGGCTACGAGCAGTACTTC.

The CDR3 sequence is CASRRPGQGAVGANVLTF. In DNA, the CDR3 is TGTGCCAGCAGGAGACCGGGACAGGGGGCTGTGGGGGCCAACGTCCTGACTTTC. The V call is TRBV28, the J call TRBJ2-6; 12 bases agree with TRBD1. The CDR3 has 18 residues. The J segment lost 4 bases and the V segment lost 6 bases, leaving 10 bases of the junction unmatched. Germline-derived CDR1 and CDR2 are MDHEN and SYDVKM.

The chain combines TRBV5-5 with TRBJ1-2; TRBD1 matches 9 bases. V was clipped by 4 bases and J by 5 bases; unmatched bases: 9. CDR3 length equals 15 residues. Germline V gene data show CDR1 as SGHKS and CDR2 as YYEKEE (reference sequence). This chain's CDR3 is CASSLPGQGHYGYTF. The CDR3 region has the DNA TGTGCCAGCAGCCTCCCGGGACAGGGTCATTATGGCTACACCTTC. Drawing the rest from reference TRBV5-5 and TRBJ1-2, the complete variable domain is DAGVTQSPTHLIKTRGQQVTLRCSPISGHKSVSWYQQVLGQGPQFIFQYYEKEERGRGNFPDRFSARQFPNYSSELNVNALLLGDSALYLCASSLPGQGHYGYTFGSGTRLTVV.

The J gene is TRBJ1-6, the V gene TRBV14; unclear D gene. Germline lookup yields CDR1 SGHDN and CDR2 FVKESK. Trimming left V 0 bases short and J 7 bases short, with 13 bases between. CDR3 length: 16 residues. CDR3 sequence: CASSQDHSPKNSPLHF. The CDR3 bases are TGTGCCAGCAGCCAAGATCACAGCCCTAAAAATTCACCCCTCCACTTT.

The CDR3 loop reads CASSQAPRDRSFSGANVLTF. For the CDR3, the DNA is TGTGCCAGCAGCCAAGCGCCCCGGGACAGGAGCTTCTCTGGGGCCAACGTCCTGACTTTC. The chain combines TRBV4-2 with TRBJ2-6; TRBD1 aligns across 8 bases. The germline V gene encodes CDR1 LGHNA and CDR2 YNFKEQ. The CDR3 has 20 residues. The trim removed 1 base at V and 0 bases at J, leaving 11 bases unmatched.

This chain connects TRBV11-2 to TRBJ2-3; 14 bases map to TRBD2. Germline V gene lookup returns CDR1 SGHAT and CDR2 FQNNGV. The CDR3 is 16 residues long. With V trimmed by 2 bases and J by 6 bases, 4 bases remained unmatched. The CDR3 DNA reads as TGTGCCAGCAGCTTACGACTAGCGGGGGGGTCGGATACGCAGTATTTT. The encoded protein is CASSLRLAGGSDTQYF.

The CDR3 spells CASSQGPNTGELFF. Written as DNA, the CDR3 is TGTGCCAGCAGCCAAGGGCCTAACACCGGGGAGCTGTTTTTT. The chain has TRBV3-1 (or the pseudogene TRBV3-2) and TRBJ2-2; D ambiguous. Germline lookup yields CDR1 LGHDT and CDR2 YNNKEL (reference sequence). V was cut by 1 base and J by 2 bases, with 5 bases left in between. The CDR3 spans 14 residues.

The V call is TRBV2, the J call TRBJ1-2; D may be TRBD1 (5 bases). Trimming cost V 2 bases and J 5 bases, with 18 bases left between them. The CDR3 consists of 16 residues. Germline CDR1 SNHLY, CDR2 FYNNEI. This CDR3 reads CASSEFGRGLPYGYTF. The CDR3, as DNA: TGTGCCAGCAGTGAATTTGGCCGGGGACTCCCTTATGGCTACACCTTC.

The CDR3 region has the DNA TGTGCCAGCAGTATGGGGAGGGAGAGCTCCTACGAGCAGTACTTC. Translation gives CASSMGRESSYEQYF. The V call is TRBV6-5, the J call TRBJ2-7; 7 positions agree with TRBD2. CDR3 length: 15 amino acids. Germline CDR1 and CDR2: MNHEY and SVGAGI. J was trimmed by 0 bases and V by 5 bases; bases with no gene match: 7.

This chain links TRBV6-5 with TRBJ1-5; D remains unclear. Germline CDR1 reads MNHEY; CDR2 reads SVGAGI. CDR3 length: 14 amino acids. The V gene lost 6 bases and the J gene lost 0 bases, with 9 bases spanning the gap. The CDR3 is CASSMSDSNQPQHF. For the CDR3, the DNA is TGTGCCAGCAGCATGAGCGATAGCAATCAGCCCCAGCATTTT.

The table lists this clone with a few counts. The genes are TRBV5-5 and TRBJ2-7; 8 bases agree with TRBD1. Germline lookup yields CDR1 SGHKS and CDR2 YYEKEE (reference sequence). This CDR3 is built from 14 residues. V was clipped by 1 base and J by 5 bases; unmatched bases: 5. CDR3 nucleotide sequence: TGTGCCAGCAGCTTGCCGGGACAGGTCCACGAGCAGTACTTC. Encoded protein: CASSLPGQVHEQYF.

The chain employs TRBV9 and TRBJ2-3; 7 bases fit TRBD1. Per germline, CDR1 SGDLS and CDR2 YYNGEE. The length of the CDR3 is 16 residues. Unmatched junction bases numbered 10, after V lost 0 bases and J lost 6 bases. CDR3 in amino acids: CASSVGDRRDSDTQYF. CDR3 coding DNA: TGTGCCAGCAGCGTAGGGGACAGACGCGATTCCGATACGCAGTATTTT.

The chain couples TRBV19 to TRBJ1-1, with TRBD1 matching 7 bases. Germline trimming cut 6 bases from V and 3 bases from J; bases unmatched to any gene: 7. CDR3 length: 14 residues. CDR1 LNHDA and CDR2 SQIVND come from the germline V gene (reference sequence). The CDR3 loop reads CASSETGLYTEAFF. CDR3 nucleotide sequence: TGTGCCAGTAGCGAGACAGGGCTGTACACTGAAGCTTTCTTT.

The chain joins TRBV18 to TRBJ2-5; TRBD2 aligns across 13 bases. CDR1 and CDR2 (germline): KGHSH, LQKENI. The CDR3 is 17 amino acids. The ends lost 0 bases at V and 5 bases at J; junction bases unmatched: 6. CDR3 nucleotide sequence: TGTGCCAGCTCACCACCGGGGACTAGCGGGATGGAGGAGACCCAGTACTTC. Translation: CASSPPGTSGMEETQYF.

The chain is built from TRBV7-2 and TRBJ2-7, with D perhaps TRBD2 (6 bases). CDR1 is SGHTA and CDR2 is FQGNSA in the germline V gene. CDR3 length: 16 amino acids. V lost 3 bases to trimming and J lost 0 bases, with 15 bases between them. The CDR3 coding sequence is TGTGCCAGCAGCTTGAGGGCGGGGCCCGACTCCTACGAGCAGTACTTC. This encodes CASSLRAGPDSYEQYF. Supplemented by reference TRBV7-2 and TRBJ2-7, the full variable domain reads GAGVSQSPSNKVTEKGKDVELRCDPISGHTALYWYRQSLGQGLEFLIYFQGNSAPDKSGLPSDRFSAERTGGSVSTLTIQRTQQEDSAVYLCASSLRAGPDSYEQYFGPGTRLTVT.